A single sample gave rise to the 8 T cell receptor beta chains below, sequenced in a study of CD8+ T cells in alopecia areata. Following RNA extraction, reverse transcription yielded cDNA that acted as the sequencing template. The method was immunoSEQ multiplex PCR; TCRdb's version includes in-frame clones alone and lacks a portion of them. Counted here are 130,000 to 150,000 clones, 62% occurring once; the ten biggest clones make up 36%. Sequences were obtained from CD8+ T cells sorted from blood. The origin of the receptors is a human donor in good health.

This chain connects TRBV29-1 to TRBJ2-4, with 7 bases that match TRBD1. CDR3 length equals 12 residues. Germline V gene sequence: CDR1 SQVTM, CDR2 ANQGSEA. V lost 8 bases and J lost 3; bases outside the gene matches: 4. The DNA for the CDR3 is TGCAGCAGCCGGGACAGCAAAAACATTCAGTACTTC. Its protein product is CSSRDSKNIQYF.

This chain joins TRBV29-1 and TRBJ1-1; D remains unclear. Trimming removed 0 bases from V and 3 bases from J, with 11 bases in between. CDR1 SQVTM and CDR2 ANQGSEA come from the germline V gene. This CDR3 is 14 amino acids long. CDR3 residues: CSVEELGLHTEAFF. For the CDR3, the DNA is TGCAGCGTTGAAGAGCTAGGGCTTCACACTGAAGCTTTCTTT.

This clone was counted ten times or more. CDR3 protein: CASSDGDRPPGELFF. DNA of the CDR3: TGTGCCAGCAGCGACGGGGACAGGCCTCCCGGGGAGCTGTTTTTT. This sequence joins TRBV11-1 and TRBJ2-2, with 8 bases identical to TRBD1. Unmatched junction bases numbered 8, after V lost 5 bases and J lost 6 bases. The germline V gene has CDR1 SGHAT and CDR2 FQDESV (reference sequence). The CDR3 is 15 amino acids.

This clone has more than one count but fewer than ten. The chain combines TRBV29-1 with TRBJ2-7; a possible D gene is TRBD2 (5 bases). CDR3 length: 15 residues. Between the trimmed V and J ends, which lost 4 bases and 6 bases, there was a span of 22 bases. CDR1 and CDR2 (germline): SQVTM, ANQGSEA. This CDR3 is CSVVSGNYLGLEQYF. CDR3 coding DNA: TGCAGCGTTGTGTCCGGGAACTACCTTGGGCTCGAGCAGTACTTC.

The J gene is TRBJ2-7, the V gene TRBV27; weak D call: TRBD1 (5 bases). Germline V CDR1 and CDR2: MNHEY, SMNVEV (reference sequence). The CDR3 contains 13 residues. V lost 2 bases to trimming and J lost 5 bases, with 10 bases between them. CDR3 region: CASSLQWGNEQYF. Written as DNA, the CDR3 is TGTGCCAGCAGTTTACAGTGGGGCAACGAGCAGTACTTC.

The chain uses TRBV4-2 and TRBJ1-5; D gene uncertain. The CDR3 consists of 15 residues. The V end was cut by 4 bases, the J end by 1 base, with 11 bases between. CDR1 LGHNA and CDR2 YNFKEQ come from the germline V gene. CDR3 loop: CASSPNRISNQPQHF. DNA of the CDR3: TGTGCCAGCAGCCCAAATAGGATCAGCAATCAGCCCCAGCATTTT.

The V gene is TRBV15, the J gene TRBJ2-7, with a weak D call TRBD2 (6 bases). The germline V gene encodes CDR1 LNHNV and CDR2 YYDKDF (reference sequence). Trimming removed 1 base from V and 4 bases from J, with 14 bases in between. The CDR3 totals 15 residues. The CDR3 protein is CATSRVAADGYEQYF. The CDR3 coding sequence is TGTGCCACCAGCAGAGTAGCGGCGGATGGTTACGAGCAGTACTTC.

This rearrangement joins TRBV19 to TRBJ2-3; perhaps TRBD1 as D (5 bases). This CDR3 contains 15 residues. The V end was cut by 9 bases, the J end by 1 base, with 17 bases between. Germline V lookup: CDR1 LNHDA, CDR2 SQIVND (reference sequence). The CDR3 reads CASLWGGNGTDTQYF. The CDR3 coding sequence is TGTGCCAGCCTATGGGGCGGAAATGGCACAGATACGCAGTATTTT.